This passage covers 2 T cell receptor beta chains from one sample sequenced in a study of shared clonotypes between healthy human individuals. Data came from immunoSEQ multiplex PCR; TCRdb stores just in-frame clones and leaves some out. The sample shows 900,000 to 1,200,000 clones, around 78% of them seen only once. The sequenced sample consisted of memory CD4+ T cells from PBMCs. The sample's subset: CD45RA-negative fraction. The receptors were gathered from a young man in good health. Some clones in this sample may be carry-over from other donors' samples.

This chain joins TRBV5-1 and TRBJ2-2, with D uncertain. The CDR3 is 14 residues long. Per germline, CDR1 SGHRS and CDR2 YFSETQ. The V gene lost 1 base and the J gene lost 4 bases, with 8 bases spanning the gap. The CDR3: CASSLPSSTGELFF. The CDR3 DNA reads TGCGCCAGCAGCTTGCCCTCTAGCACCGGGGAGCTGTTTTTT.

The gene calls are TRBV6-1 and TRBJ2-3; 11 positions agree with TRBD2. After removal of 0 bases from V and 5 bases from J, the junction contained 4 bases not matched to a gene. This CDR3 comprises 16 residues. Germline lookup yields CDR1 MNHNS and CDR2 SASEGT. As DNA, the CDR3 is TGTGCCAGCAGTGAAGCACTAGCGGGAGTGGTAGATACGCAGTATTTT. It is translated as CASSEALAGVVDTQYF.